This T cell receptor (beta chain) was found in a study of T cells in Graves' hyperthyroidism and ophthalmopathy. Study observations and caveats: In validation, the model predicted ophthalmopathy. These predictions came a median approximately six months before onset.

RNA transcripts yielded amplified TCR beta CDR3 regions. TCR CDR3 underwent first-round RT-PCR with the HTBI primer set. TCRdb re-called the multiplex PCR reads through MiXCR, storing one row per CDR3 protein. This table holds 150,000 to 200,000 distinct CDR3 sequences, 8% to 9.5% found once. Remarks on this clonotype: Its antigen is undetermined.

Disease duration under 2 months; hyperthyroidism patients were aged 18 to 65. PBMCs stemmed from about 9.5 ml fresh peripheral blood. The clonotype originates from a woman younger than 30 with Graves' hyperthyroidism that later progressed to Graves' ophthalmopathy. Sequenced: blood.

The CDR3 here is CASSVGQGTIMNTEAFF. The CDR3 nucleotides read TGTGCCAGCAGTGTGGGACAGGGTACGATCATGAACACTGAAGCTTTCTTT. The rearrangement joins TRBV2 to TRBJ1-1, with TRBD1 matching 9 bases. CDR1 SNHLY and CDR2 FYNNEI come from the germline V gene. The CDR3 totals 17 residues. J gave up 0 bases and V 4 bases, and 9 bases lay outside the gene matches.